This T cell receptor (beta chain) was sequenced in a study of cytomegalovirus exposure and HLA in healthy donors. Study-level findings and limits: Analysis performed later showed TCR beta chains linked to HLA being more clonally expanded than equally common others.

Remarks on this clone: Its specificity is not known.

There are 11 residues in the CDR3. Germline CDR1 is MNHEY and CDR2 is SVGAGI. Trimming pared 5 bases from V and 9 bases from J, leaving 8 bases between. 60 Vbeta and 13 Jbeta primers were used in PCR. Using immunoSEQ multiplex PCR, the repertoire was profiled, and TCRdb retains in-frame clones only, with some absent. The sample table sets out some 39,000 clones. The TCR originated in a man aged 25 to 45 in good health and CMV-seronegative. The specimen was PBMCs. J is TRBJ2-1 and V is TRBV6-5; the D is unclear. CDR3 DNA sequence: TGTGCCAGCAGTAAACTCGGTGAGCAGTTCTTC. Translation: CASSKLGEQFF.